These T cell receptor beta chains were read from a single sample in a study of spatial heterogeneity in lung cancer. TCRdb re-called the 5' RACE reads with MiXCR, one entry per CDR3 protein. The sample has about 92,000 distinct CDR3 sequences, about 12% seen once. Sequencing was performed on PBMCs, taken at surgery. The source of these receptors is a male donor with early-stage non-small cell lung cancer. Both conserved end residues are part of each CDR3. A D gene is named only where the DNA matches it firmly. The listing skips clone size in some rows; elsewhere it reads once, few, many or a size class.

V	D	size	J	CDR3	DNA
TRBV27	NA	NA	TRBJ2-3	CASSFRWGMHTQYF	TGTGCCAGCAGTTTCCGCTGGGGGATGCATACGCAGTATTTT
TRBV7-3	TRBD2	NA	TRBJ2-3	CASSPLAGGGDTQYF	TGTGCCAGCAGCCCATTAGCGGGAGGGGGAGATACGCAGTATTTT
TRBV5-5	NA	NA	TRBJ2-7	CASSLAVPSYEQYF	TGTGCCAGCAGCTTGGCCGTTCCCTCCTACGAGCAGTACTTC
TRBV18	TRBD1	NA	TRBJ2-1	CASSTGQNNEQFF	TGTGCCAGCTCCACGGGACAGAACAATGAGCAGTTCTTC
TRBV29-1	NA	few	TRBJ1-2	CSAKAPGIGDYGYTF	TGCAGCGCAAAAGCTCCCGGGATCGGGGACTATGGCTACACCTTC
TRBV5-1	NA	NA	TRBJ1-3	CASSIGTSGNTIYF	TGCGCCAGCAGCATAGGGACCTCTGGAAACACCATATATTTT
TRBV18	NA	few	TRBJ2-3	CASSPGGDTQYF	TGTGCCAGCTCCCCCGGGGGAGATACGCAGTATTTT
TRBV7-3	NA	NA	TRBJ2-3	CASSLGWGTDTQYF	TGTGCCAGCAGCTTGGGGTGGGGCACAGATACGCAGTATTTT
TRBV12-3/TRBV12-4	TRBD2	NA	TRBJ2-7	CASSPTSGRAYEQYF	TGTGCCAGCAGCCCGACGAGCGGGAGGGCCTACGAGCAGTACTTC
TRBV27	NA	few	TRBJ1-4	CASSIEATNEKLFF	TGTGCCAGCAGCATCGAGGCAACTAATGAAAAACTGTTTTTT
TRBV5-4	NA	NA	TRBJ1-3	CASSVPGNTIYF	TGTGCCAGCAGCGTTCCTGGAAACACCATATATTTT
TRBV28	NA	NA	TRBJ1-2	CASSFVQVNGYTF	TGTGCCAGCAGTTTCGTACAGGTTAATGGCTACACCTTC
TRBV3-1	NA	NA	TRBJ2-6	CASSQVLAGANVLTF	TGTGCCAGCAGCCAAGTTTTAGCTGGGGCCAACGTCCTGACTTTC
TRBV27	TRBD2	NA	TRBJ2-5	CASRRGGSRETQYF	TGTGCCAGCAGGCGGGGCGGGAGTAGAGAGACCCAGTACTTC
TRBV6-2/TRBV6-3	NA	few	TRBJ2-5	CASREYRAQETQYF	TGTGCCAGCAGAGAATACAGAGCTCAAGAGACCCAGTACTTC
TRBV7-9	NA	few	TRBJ2-1	CASSLANSPGEQFF	TGTGCCAGCAGCTTAGCTAACTCGCCGGGTGAGCAGTTCTTC
TRBV29-1	TRBD1	many	TRBJ1-6	CSVGNNRGPYDNSPLHF	TGCAGCGTTGGGAATAACAGGGGTCCATACGATAATTCACCCCTCCACTTT
TRBV4-1	TRBD2	NA	TRBJ2-1	CASSPNLADNEQFF	TGCGCCAGCAGCCCCAACCTAGCGGACAATGAGCAGTTCTTC
TRBV6-6	TRBD1	few	TRBJ2-5	CASSFIKSGQAQETQYF	TGTGCCAGCAGTTTCATCAAATCCGGACAGGCCCAGGAGACCCAGTACTTC
TRBV7-2	NA	NA	TRBJ2-5	CASSLSWETQYF	TGTGCCAGCAGCTTATCGTGGGAGACCCAGTACTTC
TRBV28	TRBD1	NA	TRBJ2-5	CASRIGTGVQTQYF	TGTGCCAGCAGAATTGGGACAGGGGTCCAGACCCAGTACTTC
TRBV7-9	NA	NA	TRBJ2-2	CASTDAWVLTGELFF	TGTGCCAGCACCGACGCTTGGGTCCTCACCGGGGAGCTGTTTTTT
TRBV7-2	NA	NA	TRBJ2-2	CASSLFRGAGTGELFF	TGTGCCAGCAGCTTGTTCAGGGGCGCAGGAACCGGGGAGCTGTTTTTT
TRBV7-9	TRBD2	NA	TRBJ2-2	CASSPGTSGDTGELFF	TGTGCCAGCAGTCCCGGGACTAGCGGGGACACCGGGGAGCTGTTTTTT
TRBV28	NA	many	TRBJ2-5	CASSLGRNLKTQYF	TGTGCCAGCAGTTTGGGACGGAACTTGAAGACCCAGTACTTC
TRBV4-3	NA	few	TRBJ2-3	CASSQEVGRITDTQYF	TGCGCCAGCAGCCAAGAAGTGGGCAGAATCACAGATACGCAGTATTTT
TRBV5-4	TRBD1	NA	TRBJ2-3	CASSQGQGATDTQYF	TGTGCCAGCAGCCAAGGACAGGGGGCAACAGATACGCAGTATTTT
TRBV6-5	NA	few	TRBJ1-1	CASRQGHTEAFF	TGTGCCAGCCGGCAGGGACACACTGAAGCTTTCTTT
TRBV27	TRBD2	NA	TRBJ2-3	CASSPTSFPSGSTNTQYF	TGTGCCAGCAGTCCCACCAGCTTCCCTAGCGGGAGTACGAATACGCAGTATTTT
TRBV28	NA	few	TRBJ2-6	CASSFFNSGANVLTF	TGTGCCAGCAGTTTCTTCAACTCTGGGGCCAACGTCCTGACTTTC
TRBV3-1	NA	NA	TRBJ2-5	CASSQGVFGETQYF	TGTGCCAGCAGCCAGGGGGTTTTTGGAGAGACCCAGTACTTC
TRBV3-1	TRBD1	few	TRBJ2-2	CASSYRGRNTGELFF	TGTGCCAGCAGTTACAGGGGCCGAAACACCGGGGAGCTGTTTTTT
TRBV7-2	NA	NA	TRBJ1-5	CASSPSNQPQHF	TGTGCCAGCAGCCCAAGCAATCAGCCCCAGCATTTT
TRBV7-2	NA	NA	TRBJ1-4	CASSKDKDEKLFF	TGTGCCAGCAGCAAGGACAAGGACGAAAAACTGTTTTTT
TRBV11-2	NA	few	TRBJ2-6	CASSGGVGLSGANVLTF	TGTGCCAGCAGCGGAGGGGTGGGCCTCTCTGGGGCCAACGTCCTGACTTTC
TRBV2	NA	once	TRBJ1-4	CAGTRGNEKLFF	TGTGCCGGAACCAGAGGAAATGAAAAACTGTTTTTT
TRBV29-1	NA	NA	TRBJ1-1	CSAVPGQNTEAFF	TGCAGCGCCGTGCCGGGGCAGAACACTGAAGCTTTCTTT
TRBV7-9	TRBD2	many	TRBJ2-7	CASSSASGAFTDSYEQYF	TGTGCCAGCAGCTCGGCTAGCGGGGCATTTACTGACTCCTACGAGCAGTACTTC
TRBV18	NA	few	TRBJ2-3	CASSPFPAMTDTQYF	TGTGCCAGCTCACCTTTCCCAGCTATGACAGATACGCAGTATTTT
TRBV7-2	NA	NA	TRBJ2-1	CASSAPGTSYNEQFF	TGTGCCAGCAGCGCACCCGGGACCAGCTACAATGAGCAGTTCTTC
TRBV6-5	NA	NA	TRBJ2-7	CASSYAGAAYEQYF	TGTGCCAGCAGTTACGCAGGGGCCGCCTACGAGCAGTACTTC